The source of this T cell receptor beta chain is a study of cytomegalovirus exposure and HLA in healthy donors (dated by TCRdb to 2016 to 2017). About the study as a whole: An earlier analysis of 587 of the donors reported 250 to 350 Gb of sequence data and 117 million unique TCR beta sequences from 190 million or so T cells. About 280 gigabases of sequencing data and around 87 million unique TCR sequences were included in an early release covering roughly 600 HLA-typed donors. The genetic ancestry cluster associated with self-reported Caucasian donors included about four fifths of the roughly 360 genotyped donors. The aim of the study was to test whether cataloging public T cell receptors could identify signatures of past pathogen exposure. The study profiled the T cell repertoires of around 700 subjects by immunosequencing and related them to cytomegalovirus serostatus. A separate validation cohort of over 95 different subjects was used in addition to the 666-subject first cohort. To predict cytomegalovirus infection status, the study combined high-throughput TCR immunosequencing, statistical association of individual TCRs with disease status, and machine learning. A later analysis re-examined previously published TCR beta repertoires from around 670 donors and added high-resolution HLA genotyping to investigate patterns of TCR occurrence. Rather than using new phenotypic data, the later analysis identified candidate immune exposures from TCR beta sequences and from how often those sequences occurred across donors. To decide whether each TCR beta V gene segment behaved as functional or pseudogenic, an earlier analysis of some 570 of the donors relied on high-throughput TCR beta sequencing. Donor age, sex, ethnicity and CMV serostatus were compiled alongside the repertoire data. A later genetic analysis took genome-wide SNP genotypes for about 55% of the roughly 700 donors and used that subset as a discovery cohort. Every discovery cohort repertoire had been produced on one sequencing platform. Both class I and class II loci were covered by HLA typing, at four-digit resolution. The number of typed donors differed by locus: roughly 629-640 for A, B, C, DRB1 and DQB1; about 520 for DQA1; approximately 600 for DPA1; and 400 to 480 for DPB1. Roughly five DR-DQ haplotypes were treated as single units for association and clustering because of strong linkage in the cohort. Across approximately 420 genotyped donors of the cohort, an average of about 200,000 unique TCR beta nucleotide sequences per donor were sequenced, and approximately 19% of those sequences were non-productive.

General findings and caveats noted by the study authors: In a later analysis, 16,951 TCR beta sequences were associated with specific HLA alleles at a false discovery rate of 0.05. Because counts were too low, more than 15 rarely observed V segments, including chromosome 9 orphons, were left out of the earlier analysis of some 600 of the donors. This cohort had only TCR beta chains sequenced, and the lack of alpha or paired-chain data limited which features could be detected. The sequencing pipeline was judged likely to have produced a cluster of highly shared sequence variants as a technical artifact. A further reported finding was that TCR beta sequences accurately predicted the HLA-A and HLA-B alleles for most subjects in the first cohort. Several of the top co-occurrence clusters appeared to be linked to parvovirus B19, influenza, CMV and Epstein-Barr virus, according to a later analysis. Strong co-occurrence of HLA alleles, especially DR and DQ, made assigning TCR associations to individual alleles difficult. According to a later analysis, TCR association rates differed among HLA loci, with DRB1 alleles showing the most associated TCRs and HLA-C alleles showing the fewest. In an earlier analysis of several hundred of the donors, most TCR beta V segments were observed in productive rearrangements about 87% or about 30% of the time, broadly matching IMGT annotations. In both the original and validation cohorts, the classifier was reported to diagnose cytomegalovirus status with high specificity and sensitivity. Most TCR sequences were seen in very few donors, while some public TCRs were found in many individuals. Presence/absence analyses assumed roughly uniform sequencing depth across donors, an assumption that may not hold. In vitro tests confirmed that a few of the cytomegalovirus-associated TCR beta chains recognize cytomegalovirus antigens. Some IMGT-functional V segments, including TRBV6-2 and TRBV6-3, could not be told apart with the 87-base-pair reads, so those segments were excluded. Immune exposure information for the cohort was limited to CMV serostatus. A total of 150 to 200 TCR beta chains were listed by the study as associated with cytomegalovirus. According to the authors, the approach could potentially be generalized to other disease states and immunological phenotypes. V-gene and J-gene trimming of TCR beta chains was associated with a missense DCLRE1C variant in a later genetic analysis, and the association was replicated in an independent cohort. Correlated functional status among segregating V segments might be attributable to linkage disequilibrium, but an unknown experimental factor could not be ruled out. HLA typing was unavailable for some donors at each locus, so association tests used only the typed subset. In a later genetic analysis, fewer N-insertions in productive TCRs were reported among donors in an Asian-associated ancestry cluster than the roughly 700-donor mean. Compared with equally common non-associated chains, HLA-associated TCR beta chains in a later analysis were more clonally expanded and had lower generation probabilities. In a later analysis, most CMV-associated TCR beta chains were found to appear HLA-restricted, with HLA associations seemingly driven largely by CMV exposure.

V and J are trimmed by 3 bases and 4 bases, and the gene matches miss 10 bases of the junction. The germline V gene sets CDR1 to SGDLS and CDR2 to YYNGEE. The CDR3 spans 16 residues, from the cysteine through the phenylalanine. Only the CDR3 DNA is retained, 48 bases long and in frame from the first base. Comments on this clone: Its antigen has not been determined. Base qualities are not provided; no much larger clone lies one nucleotide away.

The cohort was made up of approximately 700 healthy bone marrow donors. All cohort members were sampled while nominally healthy, although unrecorded immune exposures were likely present. The donor was CMV seronegative and belonged to the group of more than 300 seronegative cohort members. Every donor gave a peripheral blood sample, and the peripheral blood mononuclear cells from that sample were used for TCR beta sequencing. Genomic DNA extraction from the blood cell samples was performed with the Qiagen DNeasy Blood Extraction Kit. The library was obtained by the immunoSEQ multiplex PCR assay. For the multiplex PCR, a mixture combining 60 forward primers for TCR Vbeta segments and 13 reverse primers for TCR Jbeta segments was used. Amplification of the CDR3 region of rearranged TCR beta genes was performed with a multiplex PCR assay on genomic DNA. The amplified TCR beta libraries were sequenced on the Illumina HiSeq System as 87-base-pair reads. Concerning the study's data processing: A later analysis counted 65 million to 90 million unique TCR beta chains across the 670 or so repertoires, and roughly 11 million of these chains were shared by at least two donors. A nearest-neighbor algorithm error-corrected the raw reads and collapsed the reads into unique sequences, merging closely related sequences to remove PCR and sequencing errors. V, D and J gene segments were assigned by aligning CDR3 sequences to IMGT reference sequences. For a sequence to be retained, a match of at least six nucleotides to both a V gene segment and a J gene segment was required. A rearrangement was called productive if the CDR3 had no stop codons and remained in frame with V and J, and every other rearrangement was called non-productive. CDR3 was defined by IMGT convention, running from the second conserved V-encoded cysteine to the conserved J-encoded phenylalanine. In an earlier analysis of more than 550 of the donors, sequences lacking an unambiguous match to a single V gene segment were excluded. In an earlier analysis of about 590 of the donors, a V segment was called functional when productive rearrangements were above 56.7%, and segregating when the standard deviation between donors exceeded 5%. A statistical classification framework was developed to diagnose cytomegalovirus status using the catalog of TCR beta chain sequences. A later analysis assigned V and J genes by comparing TCR nucleotide sequences with IMGT/GENE-DB human TR gene sequences. Using the TCRdist pipeline, a later analysis assigned CDR3 sequences along with most-parsimonious VDJ recombination scenarios. In a later analysis, each TCR beta chain was defined by its CDR3 amino acid sequence together with its V-gene family, and reads without a unique V-gene family were excluded. As a way to deal with suspected cross-contamination and a sequencing artifact, a later analysis dropped 450 to 600 nucleotide sequences that were highly shared and had low generation probability. In a later analysis, a clonal expansion index was calculated for each public chain from normalized within-repertoire ranks of inferred template counts. In a later analysis, generation probabilities were computed with a VDJ recombination model fitted to out-of-frame rearrangements, and the resulting probabilities were checked against IGoR. Hypergeometric tests were used in a later analysis to score TCR-TCR, TCR-HLA and TCR-CMV co-occurrence, with a repertoire-size bias correction applied to the TCR pairs. False discovery rates were estimated in a later analysis by permuting HLA or CMV assignments 20 times. In a later analysis, co-occurring TCRs were grouped using DBSCAN, with TCRdist sequence similarity added in when clustering inside HLA-allele-positive subsets. Repertoires with fewer than 30,000 or more than 120,000 public chains, plus five repertoires with anomalous nucleotide sharing, were excluded from co-occurrence clustering. TCRdb limited this immuneACCESS table to in-frame rearrangements with V and J called. A share of clones is missing; checked studies link under half to unresolved V genes, and the rest is unexplained. V, J and clone size are those of that table, while D and trimming were read from the DNA. The table for this sample lists some 190,000 clones; around 82% of them were counted only once. Together, the top ten hold around 1.9% of the sample.

The sequence was obtained from a man aged 18-30 years in good health and CMV-seronegative. Sequencing used PBMCs. The rearrangement combines TRBV9 with TRBJ1-3, with 7 central nucleotides matching TRBD1. The encoded CDR3 is CASSEGTADVGNTIYF. DNA sequence: TGTGCCAGCAGCGAGGGGACAGCGGACGTAGGAAACACCATATATTTT.